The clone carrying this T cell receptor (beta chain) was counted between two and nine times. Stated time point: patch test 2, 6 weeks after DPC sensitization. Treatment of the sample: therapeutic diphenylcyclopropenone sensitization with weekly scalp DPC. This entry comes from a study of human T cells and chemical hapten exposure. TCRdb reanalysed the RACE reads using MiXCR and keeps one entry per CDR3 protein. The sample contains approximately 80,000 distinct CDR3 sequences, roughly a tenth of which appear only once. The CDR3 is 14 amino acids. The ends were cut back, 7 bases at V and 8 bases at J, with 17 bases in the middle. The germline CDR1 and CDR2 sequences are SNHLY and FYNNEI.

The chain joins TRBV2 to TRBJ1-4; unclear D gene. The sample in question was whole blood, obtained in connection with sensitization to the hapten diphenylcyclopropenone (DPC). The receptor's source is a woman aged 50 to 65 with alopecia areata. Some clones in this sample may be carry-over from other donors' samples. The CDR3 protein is CASKPSLVSEKLFF. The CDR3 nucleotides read TGTGCCAGCAAACCGTCTCTAGTCTCGGAAAAACTGTTTTTT.